Each of the 27 T cell receptor beta chains below was sequenced from the same sample in a study of T-cell reconstitution after alpha-beta-depleted transplantation in children. Library preparation (for TCRbeta) was performed with unique molecular identifiers. TCRdb analysed the PCR reads with MiXCR anew, one entry per CDR3 protein. The sample has about 440,000 distinct CDR3 sequences; roughly 44% are singletons. The sequenced sample was PBMCs, obtained before TCRalphabeta/CD19-depleted stem cell transplant. The receptors were sampled from a girl aged 2 to 9 with aplastic anemia, due to receive a stem cell transplant.

This clonotype has a single count. The chain uses TRBV28 and TRBJ1-1, with TRBD1 identical over 7 bases. CDR3 length: 14 amino acids. The ends lost 8 bases at V and 4 bases at J; junction bases unmatched: 10. Germline-derived CDR1 and CDR2 are MDHEN and SYDVKM. This CDR3 is CASSGGWVGTEAFF. The CDR3 nucleotides are TGTGCCAGCTCAGGGGGGTGGGTCGGCACTGAAGCTTTCTTT.

V gene TRBV20-1 combines with J gene TRBJ2-3; 8 nucleotides agree with TRBD2. V lost 7 bases to trimming and J lost 6 bases; unmatched junction nucleotides: 6. The germline V gene encodes CDR1 DFQATT and CDR2 SNEGSKA (reference sequence). This CDR3 region has 12 residues. CDR3: CSGGSGVDTQYF. The CDR3 DNA sequence: TGCAGTGGGGGTAGCGGGGTCGATACGCAGTATTTT.

The CDR3 here is CATRRGLELGTQYF. The DNA of the CDR3 is TGCGCCACCCGACGGGGACTAGAGTTGGGGACCCAGTACTTC. This chain connects TRBV5-1 to TRBJ2-5, with 8 bases matching TRBD2. CDR1 is SGHRS, CDR2 YFSETQ, per germline. V was pared by 9 bases and J by 7 bases, with 14 bases of the junction left unmatched. This CDR3 region has 14 residues.

This clonotype has just a few counts. The chain links TRBV7-3 to TRBJ2-3, with TRBD2 identical over 10 bases. CDR1 and CDR2 from the germline V gene are SGHTA and FQGTGA. The CDR3 totals 18 residues. Trimming took 5 bases from V and 1 from J; bases not matched to a gene: 12. CDR3 sequence reads: CASSTAAGGPVGTDTQYF. CDR3 in DNA: TGTGCCAGCAGCACTGCAGCGGGGGGGCCCGTCGGCACAGATACGCAGTATTTT.

This clonotype has just a few counts. The chain carries TRBV6-5 and TRBJ1-6; no clear D. Trimming pared 0 bases from V and 0 bases from J, leaving 12 bases between. The length of the CDR3 is 18 residues. Germline V lookup: CDR1 MNHEY, CDR2 SVGAGI. This chain's CDR3 is CASSYSRPGSSYNSPLHF. The CDR3 DNA sequence: TGTGCCAGCAGTTACTCGCGGCCGGGGAGCTCCTATAATTCACCCCTCCACTTT.

The chain carries TRBV4-1 and TRBJ2-5; 10 bases are shared with TRBD2. The ends lost 3 bases at V and 2 bases at J; junction bases unmatched: 9. The CDR3 is 17 residues long. Germline CDR1 is MGHRA and CDR2 is YSYEKL. The CDR3 DNA is TGCGCCAGCAGCCAGATGGCTAGCGGGGGATTTCAAGAGACCCAGTACTTC. Translated, it gives CASSQMASGGFQETQYF.

The chain carries TRBV7-9 and TRBJ2-7, with D perhaps TRBD2 (6 bases). This CDR3 contains 15 residues. Germline values: CDR1 SEHNR, CDR2 FQNEAQ (reference sequence). With 8 bases removed from V and 6 bases from J, the gap between germline ends came to 23 bases. The CDR3 spells CASQPPGLGPSEQYF. CDR3 DNA sequence: TGTGCCAGCCAACCTCCGGGACTTGGACCGAGCGAGCAGTACTTC.

The J gene is TRBJ2-1, the V gene TRBV20-1; D is tentatively TRBD1 or TRBD2 (6 bases each). The CDR3 contains 16 residues. The ends were cut back, 7 bases at V and 7 bases at J, with 26 bases in the middle. Germline V gene lookup returns CDR1 DFQATT and CDR2 SNEGSKA (reference sequence). CDR3 amino acids: CSVPGQSSLGGNEQFF. The CDR3 DNA reads as TGCAGTGTCCCTGGACAGTCTTCGTTAGGGGGGAATGAGCAGTTCTTC.

This clonotype occurred once. The chain couples TRBV4-1 to TRBJ2-6; the match to TRBD1 covers 7 bases. This CDR3 has 18 residues. Germline CDR1 reads MGHRA; CDR2 reads YSYEKL. V lost 4 bases, J lost 4 bases, and 13 bases stayed unmatched. As DNA, the CDR3 is TGCGCCAGCAGCCCGAACAACCAGGGGGTAGGAGGGGCCAACGTCCTGACTTTC. Its protein product is CASSPNNQGVGGANVLTF.

This chain links TRBV7-2 with TRBJ2-7; maybe TRBD1 (6 bases). The germline V and J ends were trimmed by 5 bases and 4 bases, with 18 bases remaining between them. The CDR3 is 15 residues long. In germline, CDR1 is SGHTA, CDR2 FQGNSA. The CDR3 sequence is CASSAYPGTRYEQYF. In DNA form, the CDR3 reads TGTGCCAGCAGCGCCTACCCCGGGACAAGATACGAGCAGTACTTC.

This clonotype occurred a few times. The chain carries TRBV12-3 or TRBV12-4 and TRBJ2-5; TRBD1 matches at 7 bases. The CDR3 contains 13 residues. Losses at the gene ends were 4 bases for V and 2 bases for J; bases not matched to a gene: 1. In DNA, the CDR3 is TGTGCCAGCAGTTCGACAGGGCAAGAGACCCAGTACTTC. Residues: CASSSTGQETQYF.

CDR3 sequence reads: CSARALGGADYEQFF. In DNA, the CDR3 is TGCAGTGCGCGTGCGTTGGGGGGCGCAGACTATGAGCAGTTCTTC. The J gene is TRBJ2-1, the V gene TRBV20-1, with D perhaps matching TRBD1 or TRBD2 (6 bases each). V shed 6 bases and J shed 8 bases, with 23 bases lying between them. CDR3 length: 15 amino acids. Germline loops: CDR1 DFQATT, CDR2 SNEGSKA (reference sequence).

The rearrangement joins TRBV5-1 to TRBJ1-2; perhaps TRBD1 as D (5 bases). V lost 0 bases to trimming and J lost 2 bases, with 11 bases between them. Germline loops: CDR1 SGHRS, CDR2 YFSETQ. This CDR3 region has 15 residues. The CDR3 coding sequence is TGCGCCAGCAGCTTGGTGTCCGGGGGGAACTATGGCTACACCTTC. It specifies CASSLVSGGNYGYTF. The whole variable domain, remainder taken from reference TRBV5-1 and TRBJ1-2, is KAGVTQTPRYLIKTRGQQVTLSCSPISGHRSVSWYQQTPGQGLQFLFEYFSETQRNKGNFPGRFSGRQFSNSRSEMNVSTLELGDSALYLCASSLVSGGNYGYTFGSGTRLTVV.

The rearrangement uses TRBV18 and TRBJ2-7; either TRBD1 or TRBD2 may fit D (5 bases each). The CDR3 runs 15 residues. The V gene lost 2 bases and the J gene lost 1 base, with 12 bases spanning the gap. Looked up from germline, CDR1 is KGHSH and CDR2 is LQKENI. The CDR3 DNA is TGTGCCAGCTCACCATGGCAGGGAGCTTCCTACGAGCAGTACTTC. Protein sequence: CASSPWQGASYEQYF.

This sequence joins TRBV12-3 or TRBV12-4 and TRBJ2-3; 12 nucleotides align to TRBD2. CDR3 size: 15 residues. Trimming took 5 bases from V and 4 from J; bases not matched to a gene: 4. The CDR3 coding sequence is TGTGCCAGCAGTCGGACTAGCGGGGCCTCAGATACGCAGTATTTT. It codes for CASSRTSGASDTQYF.

This clonotype has more than one count but fewer than ten. The chain employs TRBV7-9 and TRBJ2-1, with TRBD2 identical over 11 bases. Germline V gene lookup returns CDR1 SEHNR and CDR2 FQNEAQ (reference sequence). After removal of 5 bases from V and 12 bases from J, the junction contained 6 bases not matched to a gene. The CDR3 spans 13 residues. The CDR3 nucleotides are TGTGCCAGCAGCCTGACTAGCGGGACGAGGCAGTTCTTC. It is translated as CASSLTSGTRQFF.

This sequence joins TRBV5-1 and TRBJ2-1; D is perhaps TRBD2 (5 bases). The CDR3 is made up of 13 amino acids. V was shortened by 2 bases and J by 8 bases, with 11 bases between the two germline ends. CDR1 and CDR2 (germline): SGHRS, YFSETQ. This CDR3 is CASSFIGVDEQFF. The CDR3 DNA reads as TGCGCCAGCAGCTTCATCGGGGTAGATGAGCAGTTCTTC. The variable domain in full, with the rest retrieved from reference TRBV5-1 and TRBJ2-1, is KAGVTQTPRYLIKTRGQQVTLSCSPISGHRSVSWYQQTPGQGLQFLFEYFSETQRNKGNFPGRFSGRQFSNSRSEMNVSTLELGDSALYLCASSFIGVDEQFFGPGTRLTVL.

The gene calls are TRBV10-3 and TRBJ2-7, with 9 nucleotides matching TRBD1. The CDR3 totals 13 residues. CDR1 and CDR2 from the germline V gene are ENHRY and SYGVKD. The trim removed 11 bases at V and 3 bases at J, leaving 8 bases unmatched. The CDR3 loop is CAAGTGSFYEQYF. The CDR3 DNA is TGTGCCGCGGGGACAGGGAGTTTCTACGAGCAGTACTTC.

The sample holds many counts of this clonotype. The genes are TRBV4-2 and TRBJ2-4; 9 bases line up with TRBD1. The V and J ends lost 0 bases and 0 bases, in that order; junction bases with no gene match: 12. The CDR3 is made up of 20 amino acids. Germline V CDR1 and CDR2: LGHNA, YNFKEQ. The CDR3: CASSQETGQGRHLAKNIQYF. The CDR3, as DNA: TGTGCCAGCAGCCAAGAAACGGGACAGGGTCGTCACCTAGCCAAAAACATTCAGTACTTC.

The chain has TRBV20-1 and TRBJ2-3, with 8 nucleotides matching TRBD2. Germline V gene data show CDR1 as DFQATT and CDR2 as SNEGSKA (reference sequence). Germline trimming cut 2 bases from V and 5 bases from J; bases unmatched to any gene: 6. The CDR3 extends over 14 amino acids. The CDR3 DNA reads as TGCAGTGCTAGAAAGAGCGGGGGTAGAGATACGCAGTATTTT. Its protein is CSARKSGGRDTQYF.

The chain has TRBV15 and TRBJ2-7; the match to TRBD1 covers 7 bases. Losses at the gene ends were 4 bases for V and 5 bases for J; bases not matched to a gene: 8. Per germline, CDR1 LNHNV and CDR2 YYDKDF (reference sequence). The CDR3 length is 14 residues. The CDR3 is CATSIRTGNNEQYF. DNA for the CDR3: TGTGCCACCAGCATACGGACAGGTAACAACGAGCAGTACTTC.

This clonotype has at least ten counts. The rearrangement links TRBV12-5 to TRBJ2-1; 7 bases are shared with TRBD1. J lost 9 bases, V lost 6 bases, and 14 bases had no gene match. The CDR3 is 15 residues long. Germline values: CDR1 LGHNT, CDR2 FRNRAP. This chain's CDR3 is CASGATSTGTGEQFF. As DNA, the CDR3 is TGTGCTAGTGGCGCCACCTCGACAGGGACCGGTGAGCAGTTCTTC.

A few counts support this clonotype. The gene calls are TRBV27 and TRBJ2-3; D possibly uses TRBD1 or TRBD2 (5 bases each). The CDR3 is 13 amino acids. V was shortened by 6 bases and J by 7 bases, with 14 bases between the two germline ends. Per the germline V gene, CDR1 is MNHEY and CDR2 is SMNVEV (reference sequence). This CDR3 is CASRVMSGHTQYF. CDR3 nucleotides: TGTGCCAGCAGAGTGATGTCGGGACATACGCAGTATTTT.

The chain is built from TRBV6-1 and TRBJ2-7, with D maybe TRBD1 (6 bases). Per the germline V gene, CDR1 is MNHNS and CDR2 is SASEGT. This CDR3 comprises 14 residues. The V end was cut by 4 bases, the J end by 6 bases, with 16 bases between. The CDR3 nucleotides are TGTGCCAGCAGTGGGACAGTTGGAGATTCCGAGCAGTACTTC. This codes for CASSGTVGDSEQYF.

This clonotype has just one count. CDR3 sequence (DNA): TGTGCCATCAGTGAGGGCCGGGACAACTCCTACGAGCAGTACTTC. Translated, it gives CAISEGRDNSYEQYF. J is TRBJ2-7 and V is TRBV10-3, with D tentatively TRBD1 (6 bases). The germline V gene encodes CDR1 ENHRY and CDR2 SYGVKD. Trimming cost V 2 bases and J 0 bases, with 11 bases left between them. CDR3 length: 15 amino acids.

This clonotype was detected many times. The V and J genes are TRBV18 and TRBJ2-1, with 12 bases matching TRBD2. Trimming removed 4 bases from V and 7 bases from J; junction bases left unmatched: 8. Germline CDR1 and CDR2: KGHSH and LQKENI. The CDR3 is 16 amino acids. The CDR3 is CASSLIGTSGLNEQFF. CDR3 nucleotides: TGTGCCAGCTCACTAATAGGGACTAGCGGGCTAAATGAGCAGTTCTTC.

This clonotype was found many times. This chain links TRBV3-1 with TRBJ2-5; no clear D gene. V was shortened by 0 bases and J by 7 bases, with 15 bases between the two germline ends. Germline lookup yields CDR1 LGHDT and CDR2 YNNKEL (reference sequence). The CDR3 has 15 amino acids. The CDR3 nucleotides read TGTGCCAGCAGCCAAGAGTCTCTGCGAACGGTGACCCAGTACTTC. It encodes CASSQESLRTVTQYF.